The sequence of this T cell receptor beta chain was determined in a study of blood T cell repertoires in COVID-19. Study-level background: Researchers got acute and convalescent COVID-19 samples from the United States, Italy and Spain. The analysed material was cDNA or gDNA that came from T cells, B-cell-depleted T cells, or PBMCs.

Per the authors' pipeline: The authors estimated nucleated cell counts from reference gene primer amplification. The table came from immunoSEQ multiplex PCR; TCRdb's copy has only in-frame clones and leaves some out. For V, J and clone size, that table is used; D and trimming come from the DNA. The sample shows under 200,000 clones, about 84% of them seen only once. CDR1 and CDR2 (germline): SGDLS, YYNGEE. The CDR3 has 16 residues. The V end lost 0 bases, the J end lost 2 bases, and 12 bases lay between the germline ends. The origin of this receptor is a woman aged 30 to 39 with acute or convalescent COVID-19. The chain recombines TRBV9 with TRBJ1-3, with a tentative D call TRBD1 (5 bases). The sample taken for sequencing was peripheral blood. The CDR3 region has the DNA TGTGCCAGCAGCGTAGCCGGGGGAGCTGCTGGAAACACCATATATTTT. Translating gives CASSVAGGAAGNTIYF.